This TCR beta chain was profiled in a study of response to subunit inactivated influenza vaccine. Regarding the study as a whole: The authors proposed limited new T cell recruitment per seasonal influenza vaccination.

With V trimmed by 0 bases and J by 9 bases, 9 bases remained unmatched. This CDR3 is built from 16 residues. Germline V gene data show CDR1 as SGHTA and CDR2 as FQGNSA. In TCRdb, the RT-PCR reads were re-called with MiXCR into one record per CDR3 protein. This table holds roughly 170,000 distinct CDR3 sequences, about 10% found once. This clonotype has at least ten counts. Its antigen is not identified. The source of this sequence is a middle-aged man who received an inactivated influenza vaccine. This chain joins TRBV7-2 and TRBJ2-1; TRBD1 matches 9 bases. The specimen comprised non-naive T cells sorted from PBMCs, sampled on the day of vaccination. CDR3 amino acids: CASSLAPGQGNSEQFF. The CDR3 DNA reads as TGTGCCAGCAGCTTAGCCCCGGGACAGGGTAATAGTGAGCAGTTCTTC.